A selection of T cell receptor beta chains follows, all from one sample in a study of blood T cell repertoires in COVID-19. Some clones are missing from TCRdb's copy, which holds only in-frame ones; the method was immunoSEQ multiplex PCR. Of about 100,000 clones listed, 80% to 90% are singletons. Source material: PBMCs or T cells enriched from blood (not recorded which). The source is a woman in her forties or fifties who had recovered from COVID-19. Both conserved end residues are part of each CDR3. Fields, in order: J gene, clone size, V gene, D gene, CDR3 protein, CDR3 DNA. A D gene is named only where the DNA matches it firmly. Some rows mark clone size as missing; the rest say once, few, many or name a class of expanded clone.

j_gene: TRBJ2-3
abundance: NA
v_gene: TRBV5-1
d_gene: NA
CDR3aa: CASSLVAVTSTDTQYF
CDR3nt: TGCGCCAGCAGCTTGGTAGCCGTCACTAGCACAGATACGCAGTATTTT

j_gene: TRBJ2-1
abundance: NA
v_gene: TRBV19
d_gene: TRBD2
CDR3aa: CASTMASGTNNEQFF
CDR3nt: TGTGCCAGTACAATGGCTAGCGGGACAAACAATGAGCAGTTCTTC

j_gene: TRBJ2-7
abundance: NA
v_gene: TRBV30
d_gene: NA
CDR3aa: CAWSAQGGSYSYEQYF
CDR3nt: TGTGCCTGGAGTGCCCAGGGGGGCAGCTACTCCTACGAGCAGTACTTC

j_gene: TRBJ2-7
abundance: NA
v_gene: TRBV25-1
d_gene: TRBD1
CDR3aa: CASSEAGTASEQYF
CDR3nt: TGTGCCAGCAGTGAAGCCGGGACAGCCTCCGAGCAGTACTTC

j_gene: TRBJ1-5
abundance: NA
v_gene: TRBV2
d_gene: NA
CDR3aa: CASSGGRGAQPQHF
CDR3nt: TGTGCCAGCAGTGGGGGCCGGGGGGCCCAGCCCCAGCATTTT

j_gene: TRBJ2-2
abundance: NA
v_gene: TRBV28
d_gene: NA
CDR3aa: CASSSTGELFF
CDR3nt: TGTGCCAGCAGTTCAACCGGGGAGCTGTTTTTT

j_gene: TRBJ2-3
abundance: NA
v_gene: TRBV5-4
d_gene: TRBD2
CDR3aa: CASSLSAGGRDTQYF
CDR3nt: TGTGCCAGCAGCTTGTCCGCGGGAGGCAGGGATACGCAGTATTTT

j_gene: TRBJ1-1
abundance: few
v_gene: TRBV28
d_gene: NA
CDR3aa: CASIATGVAKAFF
CDR3nt: TGTGCCAGCATCGCCACGGGGGTCGCAAAAGCTTTCTTT

j_gene: TRBJ1-5
abundance: NA
v_gene: TRBV30
d_gene: TRBD1
CDR3aa: CAWSAGQGNQPQHF
CDR3nt: TGTGCCTGGAGCGCAGGACAGGGCAATCAGCCCCAGCATTTT

j_gene: TRBJ1-5
abundance: few
v_gene: TRBV15
d_gene: NA
CDR3aa: CATSSSEAYLSDGASQPQHF
CDR3nt: TGTGCCACCAGCTCTAGCGAGGCCTATTTGTCCGACGGTGCTTCTCAGCCCCAGCATTTT

j_gene: TRBJ2-7
abundance: NA
v_gene: TRBV7-9
d_gene: TRBD1
CDR3aa: CASSLGQGKIYEQYF
CDR3nt: TGTGCCAGCAGCTTGGGACAGGGGAAAATCTACGAGCAGTACTTC

j_gene: TRBJ2-1
abundance: NA
v_gene: TRBV11-1
d_gene: TRBD1
CDR3aa: CASSSRTGVDEQFF
CDR3nt: TGTGCCAGCAGCTCTCGGACAGGGGTAGATGAGCAGTTCTTC

j_gene: TRBJ2-7
abundance: once
v_gene: TRBV5-6
d_gene: NA
CDR3aa: CASSWGGLTYEQYF
CDR3nt: TGTGCCAGCAGCTGGGGGGGGCTGACCTACGAGCAGTACTTC

j_gene: TRBJ1-2
abundance: NA
v_gene: TRBV28
d_gene: TRBD1
CDR3aa: CASSTGTGYYGYTF
CDR3nt: TGTGCCAGCAGTACCGGGACAGGGTACTATGGCTACACCTTC

j_gene: TRBJ2-7
abundance: NA
v_gene: TRBV6-1
d_gene: TRBD1
CDR3aa: CASSERQGGSYEQYF
CDR3nt: TGTGCCAGCAGTGAACGACAGGGGGGGTCCTACGAGCAGTACTTC

j_gene: TRBJ2-3
abundance: NA
v_gene: TRBV29-1
d_gene: TRBD2
CDR3aa: CSVEGGRGADTQYF
CDR3nt: TGCAGCGTTGAAGGCGGGAGAGGGGCAGATACGCAGTATTTT